This T cell receptor beta chain was sequenced during a study of T-cell memory formation after mild COVID-19. Study-level information: In these data, TCR clusters were largely donor specific.

TCRdb analysed the 5' RACE reads with MiXCR anew, one entry per CDR3 protein. The table has some 82,000 distinct CDR3 sequences, 13% seen once. The ends were cut back, 6 bases at V and 3 bases at J, with 12 bases in the middle. Per germline, CDR1 MGHDK and CDR2 SYGVNS. There are 13 residues in the CDR3. In this sample, this clonotype turned up many times. The chain employs TRBV25-1 and TRBJ2-7; TRBD1 or TRBD2 may be the D gene (6 bases each). What was sequenced was PBMCs or a T cell subset sorted from them (not recorded which). This sequence was found in a man in his late teens or twenties who had mild COVID-19 (a few samples of this study predate the infection). Cell type and time point are not known. This chain's CDR3 is CASSGGTSYEQYF. As DNA, the CDR3 is TGTGCCAGCAGCGGAGGGACAAGCTACGAGCAGTACTTC.